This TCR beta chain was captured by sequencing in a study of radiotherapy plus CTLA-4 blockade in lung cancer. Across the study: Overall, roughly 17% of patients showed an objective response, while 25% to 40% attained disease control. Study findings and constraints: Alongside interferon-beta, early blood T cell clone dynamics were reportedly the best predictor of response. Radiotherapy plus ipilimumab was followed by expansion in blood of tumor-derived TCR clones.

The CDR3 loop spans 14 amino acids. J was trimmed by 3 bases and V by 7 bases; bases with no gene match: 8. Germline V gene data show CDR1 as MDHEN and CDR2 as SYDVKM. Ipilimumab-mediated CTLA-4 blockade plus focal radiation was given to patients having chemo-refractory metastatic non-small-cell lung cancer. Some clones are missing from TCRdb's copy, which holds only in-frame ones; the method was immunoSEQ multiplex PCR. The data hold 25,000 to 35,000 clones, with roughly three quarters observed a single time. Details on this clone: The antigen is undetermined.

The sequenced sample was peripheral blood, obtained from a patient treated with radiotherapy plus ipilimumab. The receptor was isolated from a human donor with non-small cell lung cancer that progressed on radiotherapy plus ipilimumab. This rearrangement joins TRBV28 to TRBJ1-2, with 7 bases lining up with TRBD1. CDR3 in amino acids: CASTPGDSYYGYTF. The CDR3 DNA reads TGTGCCAGCACTCCCGGGGACAGCTACTATGGCTACACCTTC.